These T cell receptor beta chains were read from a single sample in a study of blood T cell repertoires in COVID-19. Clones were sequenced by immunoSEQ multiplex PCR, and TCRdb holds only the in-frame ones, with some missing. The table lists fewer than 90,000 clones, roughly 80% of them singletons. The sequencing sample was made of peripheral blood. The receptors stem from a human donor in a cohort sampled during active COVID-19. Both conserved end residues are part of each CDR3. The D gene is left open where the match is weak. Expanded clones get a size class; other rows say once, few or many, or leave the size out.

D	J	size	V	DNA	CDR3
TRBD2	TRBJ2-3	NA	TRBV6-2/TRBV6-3	TGTGCCAGCCGTTCTAGCGGGAGTCCCGGCACAGATACGCAGTATTTT	CASRSSGSPGTDTQYF
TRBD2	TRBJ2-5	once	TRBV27	TGTGCCAGCTTGTTGAGCGGGATCCAAGAGACCCAGTACTTC	CASLLSGIQETQYF
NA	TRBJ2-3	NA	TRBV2	TGTGCCAGCAGTTTGCGACTTGGAGGCACAGATACGCAGTATTTT	CASSLRLGGTDTQYF
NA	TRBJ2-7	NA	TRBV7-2	TGTGCCAGCAGCTTTAGACAGATAGCCTACGAGCAGTACTTC	CASSFRQIAYEQYF
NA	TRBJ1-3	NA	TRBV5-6	TGTGCCAGCAGCACTACAGGGCTACGAAACACCATATATTTT	CASSTTGLRNTIYF
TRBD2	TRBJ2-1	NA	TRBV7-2	TGTGCCAGCAGCCCCCCCTCCCGGGGAGGGAATGAGCAGTTCTTC	CASSPPSRGGNEQFF
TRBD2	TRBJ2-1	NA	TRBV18	TGTGCCAGCTCACCACAGGGACTAGCGGGGGCCTACAATGAGCAGTTCTTC	CASSPQGLAGAYNEQFF
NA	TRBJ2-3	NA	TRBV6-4	TGTGCCAGCAGTCTGTCTCGCACAGATACGCAGTATTTT	CASSLSRTDTQYF
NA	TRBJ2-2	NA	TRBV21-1	TGTGCCAGCAGGGCGACACTAGCGGGAGAAGACGGGGAGCTGTTTTTT	CASRATLAGEDGELFF
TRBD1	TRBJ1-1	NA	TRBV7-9	TGTGCCAGCCGGGGGACAGGGGACACTGAAGCTTTCTTT	CASRGTGDTEAFF
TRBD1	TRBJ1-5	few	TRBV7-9	TGTGCCAGTTCGGGACAGGGAATGGGGGGGCAGCCCCAGCATTTT	CASSGQGMGGQPQHF
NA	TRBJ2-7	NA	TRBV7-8	TGTGCCAGCAGCTTAGGGTCGACAGTGATCTACGAGCAGTACTTC	CASSLGSTVIYEQYF
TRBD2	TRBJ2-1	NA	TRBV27	TGTGCCAGCAGTCTAATAGCGGGAGCCGGTGAGCAGTTCTTC	CASSLIAGAGEQFF